This entry lists 20 T cell receptor beta chains sequenced from one sample in a study of T cell responses to AZD1222 COVID-19 vaccine. The protocol was immunoSEQ multiplex PCR, while the TCRdb copy is restricted to in-frame clones and leaves out a portion. The data contain under 250,000 clones, more than 85% of them singletons. Sample: peripheral blood, taken on day 0 of MenACWY control vaccination. The receptors originated from an adult in good health.

This clone has more than one count but fewer than ten. Other DNA sequences in the same sample also yield this CDR3. V is TRBV20-1 and J is TRBJ1-1; the D is unclear. There are 11 residues in the CDR3. Looked up from germline, CDR1 is DFQATT and CDR2 is SNEGSKA (reference sequence). Between the trimmed V and J ends, which lost 2 bases and 0 bases, there was a span of 1 base. CDR3: CSARMNTEAFF. The CDR3 nucleotides read TGCAGTGCTAGAATGAACACTGAAGCTTTCTTT.

This clone occurred a few times. The chain carries TRBV2 and TRBJ2-7, with 8 positions matching TRBD2. Trimming took 4 bases from V and 4 from J; bases not matched to a gene: 9. Per the germline V gene, CDR1 is SNHLY and CDR2 is FYNNEI. This CDR3 is 15 amino acids long. CDR3 loop: CASSGLAPGFYEQYF. CDR3 nucleotide sequence: TGTGCCAGCAGTGGACTAGCGCCGGGCTTTTACGAGCAGTACTTC.

The chain recombines TRBV6-5 with TRBJ1-6; no clear D. CDR3 length: 11 amino acids. V was pared by 6 bases and J by 6 bases, with 3 bases between. The germline CDR1 and CDR2 sequences are MNHEY and SVGAGI. DNA of the CDR3: TGTGCCAGCAGAATTAATTCACCCCTCCACTTT. As protein: CASRINSPLHF.

The V gene is TRBV12-3 or TRBV12-4, the J gene TRBJ1-1; no reliable D call. The CDR3 totals 12 residues. V dropped 7 bases and J dropped 1 base, with 7 bases sitting between them. The CDR3 reads CASTDRNTEAFF. The DNA of the CDR3 is TGTGCCAGCACCGACCGGAACACTGAAGCTTTCTTT.

V is TRBV7-2 and J is TRBJ1-1; D is unresolved. There are 14 residues in the CDR3. Trimming pared 2 bases from V and 1 base from J, leaving 8 bases between. Per germline, CDR1 SGHTA and CDR2 FQGNSA. The CDR3 region has the DNA TGTGCCAGCAGCTTAAGGTCGCAGAACACTGAAGCTTTCTTT. Protein sequence: CASSLRSQNTEAFF.

This rearrangement joins TRBV6-6 to TRBJ1-4; perhaps TRBD1 as D (6 bases). Germline values: CDR1 MNHNY, CDR2 SVGAGI (reference sequence). CDR3 length: 14 residues. V lost 6 bases and J 3 bases, leaving 11 bases between the germline ends. The CDR3 here is CASRLTGSNEKLFF. The CDR3 region has the DNA TGTGCCAGCAGGTTGACAGGTTCTAATGAAAAACTGTTTTTT.

The chain carries TRBV5-1 and TRBJ1-3; D ambiguous. Germline CDR1 reads SGHRS; CDR2 reads YFSETQ. The V gene lost 4 bases and the J gene lost 2 bases, with 10 bases spanning the gap. The CDR3 loop spans 14 amino acids. The CDR3 region is CASSPDQPGNTIYF. The CDR3 DNA is TGCGCCAGCAGCCCGGACCAGCCTGGAAACACCATATATTTT.

The genes are TRBV11-2 and TRBJ2-1; TRBD2 aligns across 11 bases. Germline CDR1 SGHAT, CDR2 FQNNGV. The CDR3 sequence is 15 residues long. The V and J ends lost 2 bases and 8 bases, in that order; junction bases with no gene match: 5. This CDR3 reads CASSLLAGGRDEQFF. Here the CDR3 DNA reads TGTGCCAGCAGCTTACTAGCGGGGGGTCGGGATGAGCAGTTCTTC.

This sequence joins TRBV7-9 and TRBJ2-1, with unresolved D. Trimming shortened V by 5 bases and J by 2 bases, and 10 bases separated the two germline ends. This CDR3 contains 14 residues. CDR1 is SEHNR and CDR2 is FQNEAQ in the germline V gene (reference sequence). The CDR3 coding sequence is TGTGCCAGCAGCCTAGTAAAGACCTACAATGAGCAGTTCTTC. It translates to CASSLVKTYNEQFF.

CDR3 sequence reads: CATSTSGGSYEQYF. As DNA, the CDR3 is TGTGCCACCAGCACTAGCGGGGGGTCCTACGAGCAGTACTTC. The V and J genes are TRBV15 and TRBJ2-7; 11 bases are a match to TRBD2. The CDR3 has 14 amino acids. The J segment lost 1 base and the V segment lost 4 bases, leaving 0 bases of the junction unmatched. CDR1 and CDR2 (germline): LNHNV, YYDKDF (reference sequence).

This chain uses TRBV19 with TRBJ2-3; D is possibly TRBD1 (6 bases). The CDR3 has 13 amino acids. V lost 10 bases and J lost 2, with 13 bases in between. The germline CDR1 and CDR2 sequences are LNHDA and SQIVND (reference sequence). CDR3 coding DNA: TGTGCCACTAGAAGGACAGACACAGATACGCAGTATTTT. Translation gives CATRRTDTDTQYF. Full variable domain (outside the CDR3, taken from reference TRBV19 and TRBJ2-3): DGGITQSPKYLFRKEGQNVTLSCEQNLNHDAMYWYRQDPGQGLRLIYYSQIVNDFQKGDIAEGYSVSREKKESFPLTVTSAQKNPTAFYLCATRRTDTDTQYFGPGTRLTVL.

The CDR3 is CASSFIAGNGNTIYF. The CDR3 DNA is TGTGCCAGCAGCTTCATAGCAGGGAACGGAAACACCATATATTTT. V usage is TRBV7-8 and J usage is TRBJ1-3; the D gene is possibly TRBD1 (5 bases). This CDR3 contains 15 residues. Germline CDR1 is SGHVS and CDR2 is FQNEAQ. V lost 3 bases and J 4 bases, leaving 13 bases between the germline ends.

This chain links TRBV6-2 or TRBV6-3 with TRBJ2-7; 7 nucleotides line up with TRBD2. This CDR3 is 16 amino acids long. After removal of 6 bases from V and 1 base from J, the junction contained 12 bases not matched to a gene. Germline-derived CDR1 and CDR2 are MNHEY and SVGEGT. This CDR3 reads CASSFSGHASSYEQYF. The CDR3 DNA is TGTGCCAGCAGCTTTAGCGGGCATGCATCATCCTACGAGCAGTACTTC.

This chain connects TRBV10-2 to TRBJ1-1; maybe TRBD1 (6 bases). The CDR3 has 14 amino acids. Trimming removed 4 bases at V and 4 bases at J, with 13 bases between. The germline CDR1 and CDR2 sequences are WSHSY and SAAADI. Here the CDR3 DNA reads TGCGCCAGCAGTGTTCTGGGGGGCGGCACTGAAGCTTTCTTT. Translating gives CASSVLGGGTEAFF.

The rearrangement links TRBV25-1 to TRBJ2-1; D is perhaps TRBD2 (5 bases). This CDR3 has 18 amino acids. Germline assignment: CDR1 MGHDK and CDR2 SYGVNS. Trimming left V 3 bases short and J 4 bases short, with 22 bases between. CDR3 nucleotides: TGTGCCAGCAGTGACCCGATTGTACTAGGGTTTCCTTACAATGAGCAGTTCTTC. Translation: CASSDPIVLGFPYNEQFF.

V is TRBV3-1 (or the pseudogene TRBV3-2) and J is TRBJ2-7; D might be TRBD2 (6 bases). The germline V gene has CDR1 LGHDT and CDR2 YNNKEL (reference sequence). Trimming pared 6 bases from V and 2 bases from J, leaving 17 bases between. The CDR3 spans 15 residues. CDR3 protein: CASSPPARGAYEQYF. The DNA for the CDR3 is TGTGCCAGCAGTCCACCCGCGCGGGGAGCCTACGAGCAGTACTTC.

The chain employs TRBV11-2 and TRBJ2-1, with 9 bases matching TRBD1. The junction had 11 bases not matched to a gene; V was cut back by 5 bases and J by 6 bases. The germline V gene encodes CDR1 SGHAT and CDR2 FQNNGV. The CDR3 is 16 residues long. As DNA, the CDR3 is TGTGCCAGCAGCCCCTACCGGGACAGGGTAGCCAATGAGCAGTTCTTC. Its protein product is CASSPYRDRVANEQFF.

This clone was observed once. The gene calls are TRBV19 and TRBJ1-2; D unclear. This CDR3 has 14 amino acids. V was clipped by 11 bases and J by 0 bases, with 16 bases between them. Germline CDR1 LNHDA, CDR2 SQIVND (reference sequence). The CDR3 DNA reads TGTGCCTGCAGAGGGCCTGGGGCTAACTATGGCTACACCTTC. This sequence encodes CACRGPGANYGYTF.

This clone was seen just once. This chain uses TRBV27 with TRBJ1-1, with D unresolved. CDR1 is MNHEY and CDR2 is SMNVEV in the germline V gene (reference sequence). V shed 3 bases and J shed 1 base, with 6 bases lying between them. The CDR3 has 13 amino acids. The CDR3 reads CASSFGENTEAFF. The DNA for the CDR3 is TGTGCCAGCAGTTTTGGGGAGAACACTGAAGCTTTCTTT.

The chain couples TRBV11-1 to TRBJ1-2, with D unresolved. This CDR3 is 15 amino acids long. The ends were cut back, 0 bases at V and 3 bases at J, with 11 bases in the middle. In germline, CDR1 is SGHAT, CDR2 FQDESV (reference sequence). CDR3: CASSLARPADYGYTF. CDR3 bases: TGTGCCAGCAGCTTAGCGAGGCCAGCAGACTATGGCTACACCTTC.